This TCR beta chain stems from a study of blood T cells in healthy people across ages. General study results and limits: As age increased, TCR beta diversity per million T cells fell in a roughly linear fashion. Investigators treated diversity estimates from one million T cells as underestimates.

As for this clonotype: The antigen remains unidentified.

The second PCR ran roughly 6 to 11 cycles with a sample-barcoded 5' primer and J-beta primers. Each CDR3 protein gets one entry after TCRdb re-called the 5' RACE reads with MiXCR. The sample yields 1.5 million to 2 million distinct CDR3 sequences, less than 50% seen once. Germline lookup yields CDR1 SGHAT and CDR2 FQNNGV. The CDR3 runs to 17 residues. The V gene lost 0 bases and the J gene lost 3 bases, with 14 bases spanning the gap. The chain has TRBV11-2 and TRBJ2-2; D is ambiguous. The origin of this receptor is a woman between 40 and 50 years old in good health. Sequences were obtained from blood. The CDR3 DNA is TGTGCCAGCAGCTTAGATCGAGTGCCGGGCGACACCGGGGAGCTGTTTTTT. Its translation is CASSLDRVPGDTGELFF. Variable domain in full (rest from reference TRBV11-2 and TRBJ2-2): EAGVAQSPRYKIIEKRQSVAFWCNPISGHATLYWYQQILGQGPKLLIQFQNNGVVDDSQLPKDRFSAERLKGVDSTLKIQPAKLEDSAVYLCASSLDRVPGDTGELFFGEGSRLTVL.